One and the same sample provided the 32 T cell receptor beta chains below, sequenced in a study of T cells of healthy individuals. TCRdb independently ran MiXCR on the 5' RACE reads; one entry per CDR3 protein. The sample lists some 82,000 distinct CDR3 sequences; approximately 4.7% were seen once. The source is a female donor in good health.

As DNA, the CDR3 is TGTGCCAGCAGCTTAGAGGCGTCCCGGGACGTTAAAGACGCCGGTGAAAAACTGTTTTTT. Translation: CASSLEASRDVKDAGEKLFF. The chain combines TRBV7-9 with TRBJ1-4; D is perhaps TRBD1 (5 bases). Deletions cut 1 base from V and 7 bases from J, with 28 bases between. CDR3 length equals 20 residues. Per the germline V gene, CDR1 is SEHNR and CDR2 is FQNEAQ (reference sequence). Supplemented by reference TRBV7-9 and TRBJ1-4, the full variable domain reads DTGVSQNPRHKITKRGQNVTFRCDPISEHNRLYWYRQTLGQGPEFLTYFQNEAQLEKSRLLSDRFSAERPKGSFSTLEIQRTEQGDSAMYLCASSLEASRDVKDAGEKLFFGSGTQLSVL.

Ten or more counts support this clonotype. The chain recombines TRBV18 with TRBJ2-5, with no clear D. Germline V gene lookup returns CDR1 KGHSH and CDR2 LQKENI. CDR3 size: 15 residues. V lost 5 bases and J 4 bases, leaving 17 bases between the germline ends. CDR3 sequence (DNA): TGTGCCAGCTCAAATTCAGAGAGATTAAGAGAGACCCAGTACTTC. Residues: CASSNSERLRETQYF.

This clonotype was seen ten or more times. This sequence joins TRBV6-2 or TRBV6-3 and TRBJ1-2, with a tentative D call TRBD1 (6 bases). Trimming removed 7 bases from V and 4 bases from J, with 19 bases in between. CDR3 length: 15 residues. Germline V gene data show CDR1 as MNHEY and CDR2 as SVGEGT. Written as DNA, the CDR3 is TGTGCCAGCAACGACGCGACAGGTGCTGGCTATGGCTACACCTTC. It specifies CASNDATGAGYGYTF.

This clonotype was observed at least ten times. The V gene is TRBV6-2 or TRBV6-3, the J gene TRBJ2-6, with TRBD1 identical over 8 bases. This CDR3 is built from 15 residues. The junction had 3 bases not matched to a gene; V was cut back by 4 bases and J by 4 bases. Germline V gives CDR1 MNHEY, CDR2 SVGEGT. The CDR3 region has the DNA TGTGCCAGCAGTTCCGGACAGGGAGGGGCCAACGTCCTGACTTTC. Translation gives CASSSGQGGANVLTF.

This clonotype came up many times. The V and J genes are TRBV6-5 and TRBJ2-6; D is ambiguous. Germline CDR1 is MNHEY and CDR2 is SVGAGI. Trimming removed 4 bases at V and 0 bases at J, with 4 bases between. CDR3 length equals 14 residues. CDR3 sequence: CASSLYSGANVLTF. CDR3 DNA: TGTGCCAGCAGTTTATACTCTGGGGCCAACGTCCTGACTTTC.

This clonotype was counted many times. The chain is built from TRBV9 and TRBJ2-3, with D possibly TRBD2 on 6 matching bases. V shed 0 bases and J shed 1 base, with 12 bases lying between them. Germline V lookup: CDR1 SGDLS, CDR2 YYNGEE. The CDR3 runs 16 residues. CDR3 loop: CASSVDGRLGTDTQYF. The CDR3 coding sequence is TGTGCCAGCAGCGTAGACGGGAGACTTGGCACAGATACGCAGTATTTT.

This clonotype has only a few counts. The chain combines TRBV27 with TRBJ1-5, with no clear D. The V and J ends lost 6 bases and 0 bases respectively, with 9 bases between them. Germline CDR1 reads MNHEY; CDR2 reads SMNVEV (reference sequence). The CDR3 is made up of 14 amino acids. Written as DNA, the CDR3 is TGTGCCAGCAGGACCCTATATAGCAATCAGCCCCAGCATTTT. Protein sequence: CASRTLYSNQPQHF.

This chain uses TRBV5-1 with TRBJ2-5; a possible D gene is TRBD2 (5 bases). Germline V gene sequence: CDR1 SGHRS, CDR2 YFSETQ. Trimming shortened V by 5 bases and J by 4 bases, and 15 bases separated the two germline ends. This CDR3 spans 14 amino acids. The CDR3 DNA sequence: TGCGCCAGCAGTTATTCCGGGATTCCAGAGACCCAGTACTTC. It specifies CASSYSGIPETQYF.

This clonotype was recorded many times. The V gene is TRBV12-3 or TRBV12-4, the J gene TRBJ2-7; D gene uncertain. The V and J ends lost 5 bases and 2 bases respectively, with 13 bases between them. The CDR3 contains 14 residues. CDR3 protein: CASSPGDSTYEQYF. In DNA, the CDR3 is TGTGCCAGCAGTCCTGGGGATAGTACCTACGAGCAGTACTTC.

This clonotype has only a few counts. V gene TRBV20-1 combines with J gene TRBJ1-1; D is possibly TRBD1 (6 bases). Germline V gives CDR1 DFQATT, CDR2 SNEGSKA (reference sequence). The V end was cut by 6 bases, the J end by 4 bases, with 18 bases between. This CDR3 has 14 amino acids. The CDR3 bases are TGCAGTGCCACGGCAGGGGAGGTGGGCACTGAAGCTTTCTTT. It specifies CSATAGEVGTEAFF.

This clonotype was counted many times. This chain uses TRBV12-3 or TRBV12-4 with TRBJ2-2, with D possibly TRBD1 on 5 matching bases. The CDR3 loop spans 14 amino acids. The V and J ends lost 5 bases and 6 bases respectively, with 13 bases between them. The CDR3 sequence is CASSATGSPGELFF. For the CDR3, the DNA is TGTGCCAGCAGTGCTACAGGATCACCCGGGGAGCTGTTTTTT.

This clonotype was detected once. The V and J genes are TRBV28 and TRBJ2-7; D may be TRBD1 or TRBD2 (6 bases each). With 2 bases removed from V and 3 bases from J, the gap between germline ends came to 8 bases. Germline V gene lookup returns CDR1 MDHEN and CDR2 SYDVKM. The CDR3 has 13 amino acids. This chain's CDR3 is CASSLGGGYEQYF. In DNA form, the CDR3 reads TGTGCCAGCAGTTTAGGAGGGGGCTACGAGCAGTACTTC.

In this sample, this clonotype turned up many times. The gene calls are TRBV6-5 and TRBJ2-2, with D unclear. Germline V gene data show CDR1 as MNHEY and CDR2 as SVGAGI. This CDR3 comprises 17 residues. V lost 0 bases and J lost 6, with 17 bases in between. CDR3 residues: CASSYSSVSSRSGELFF. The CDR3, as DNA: TGTGCCAGCAGTTACTCCTCCGTTTCGTCCAGATCCGGGGAGCTGTTTTTT.

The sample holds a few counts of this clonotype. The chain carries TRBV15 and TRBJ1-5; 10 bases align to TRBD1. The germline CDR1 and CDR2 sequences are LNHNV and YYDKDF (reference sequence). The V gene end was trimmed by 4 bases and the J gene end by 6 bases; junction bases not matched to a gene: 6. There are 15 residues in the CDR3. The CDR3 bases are TGTGCCACCAGCACTGGGACAGGGGTCGGTCAGCCCCAGCATTTT. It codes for CATSTGTGVGQPQHF. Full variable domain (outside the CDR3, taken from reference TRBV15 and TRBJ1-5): DAMVIQNPRYQVTQFGKPVTLSCSQTLNHNVMYWYQQKSSQAPKLLFHYYDKDFNNEADTPDNFQSRRPNTSFCFLDIRSPGLGDTAMYLCATSTGTGVGQPQHFGDGTRLSIL.

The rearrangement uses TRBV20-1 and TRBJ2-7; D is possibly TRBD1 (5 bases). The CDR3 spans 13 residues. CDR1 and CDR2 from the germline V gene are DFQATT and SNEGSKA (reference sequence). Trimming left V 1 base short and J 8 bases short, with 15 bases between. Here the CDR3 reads CSARGVGQRQQYF. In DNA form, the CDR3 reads TGCAGTGCTAGAGGAGTAGGACAACGCCAGCAGTACTTC.

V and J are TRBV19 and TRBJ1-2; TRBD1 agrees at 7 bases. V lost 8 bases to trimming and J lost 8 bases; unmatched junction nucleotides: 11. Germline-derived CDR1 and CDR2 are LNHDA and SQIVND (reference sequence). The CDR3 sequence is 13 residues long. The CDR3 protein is CASGDRRMRGYTF. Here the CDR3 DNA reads TGTGCCAGTGGGGACAGAAGGATGAGAGGCTACACCTTC.

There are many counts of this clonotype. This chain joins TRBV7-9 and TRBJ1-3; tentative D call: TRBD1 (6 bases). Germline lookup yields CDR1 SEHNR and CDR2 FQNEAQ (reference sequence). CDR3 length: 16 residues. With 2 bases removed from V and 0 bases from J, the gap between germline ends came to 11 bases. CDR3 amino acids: CASSLWTVASGNTIYF. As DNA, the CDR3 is TGTGCCAGCAGCTTATGGACAGTCGCCTCTGGAAACACCATATATTTT.

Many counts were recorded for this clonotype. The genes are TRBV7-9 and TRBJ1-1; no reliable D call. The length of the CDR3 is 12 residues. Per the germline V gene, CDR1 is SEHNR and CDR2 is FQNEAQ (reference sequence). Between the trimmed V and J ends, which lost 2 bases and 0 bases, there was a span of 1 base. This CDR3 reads CASSLMNTEAFF. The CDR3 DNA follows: TGTGCCAGCAGCTTAATGAACACTGAAGCTTTCTTT.

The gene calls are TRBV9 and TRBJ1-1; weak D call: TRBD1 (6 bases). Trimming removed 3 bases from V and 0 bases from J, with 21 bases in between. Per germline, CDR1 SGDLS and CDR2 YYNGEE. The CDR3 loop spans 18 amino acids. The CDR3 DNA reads TGTGCCAGCAGCGGGCCAGTAATGCCAGGGGCAATGAACACTGAAGCTTTCTTT. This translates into CASSGPVMPGAMNTEAFF.

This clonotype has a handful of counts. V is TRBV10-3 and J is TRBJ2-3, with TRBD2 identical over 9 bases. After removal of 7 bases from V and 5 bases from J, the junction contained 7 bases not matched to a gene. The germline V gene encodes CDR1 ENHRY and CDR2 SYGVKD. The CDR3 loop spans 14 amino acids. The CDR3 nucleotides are TGTGCCATCAAGGAGCGGGAGGTTAGAGATACGCAGTATTTT. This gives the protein CAIKEREVRDTQYF.

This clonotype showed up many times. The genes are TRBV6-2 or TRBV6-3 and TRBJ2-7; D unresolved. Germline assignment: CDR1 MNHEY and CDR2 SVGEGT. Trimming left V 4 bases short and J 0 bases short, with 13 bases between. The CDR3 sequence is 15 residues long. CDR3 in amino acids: CASSFTAQTSYEQYF. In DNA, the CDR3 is TGTGCCAGCAGTTTCACCGCTCAGACCTCCTACGAGCAGTACTTC.

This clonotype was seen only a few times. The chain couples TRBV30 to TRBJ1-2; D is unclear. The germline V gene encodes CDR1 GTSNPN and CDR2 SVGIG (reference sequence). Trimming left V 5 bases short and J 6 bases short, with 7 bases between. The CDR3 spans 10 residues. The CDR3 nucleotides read TGTGCCTGGGGACTAGATGGCTACACCTTC. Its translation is CAWGLDGYTF.

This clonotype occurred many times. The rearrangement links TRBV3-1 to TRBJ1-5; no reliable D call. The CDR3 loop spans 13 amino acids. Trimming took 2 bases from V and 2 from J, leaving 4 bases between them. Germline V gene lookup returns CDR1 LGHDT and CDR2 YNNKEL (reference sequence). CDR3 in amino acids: CASSQTGNQPQHF. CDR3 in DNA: TGTGCCAGCAGCCAAACCGGCAATCAGCCCCAGCATTTT.

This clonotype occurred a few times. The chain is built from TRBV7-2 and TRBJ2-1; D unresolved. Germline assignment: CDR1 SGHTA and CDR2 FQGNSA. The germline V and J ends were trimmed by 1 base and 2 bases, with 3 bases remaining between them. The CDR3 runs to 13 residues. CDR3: CASSLEPYNEQFF. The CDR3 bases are TGTGCCAGCAGCTTAGAGCCCTACAATGAGCAGTTCTTC.

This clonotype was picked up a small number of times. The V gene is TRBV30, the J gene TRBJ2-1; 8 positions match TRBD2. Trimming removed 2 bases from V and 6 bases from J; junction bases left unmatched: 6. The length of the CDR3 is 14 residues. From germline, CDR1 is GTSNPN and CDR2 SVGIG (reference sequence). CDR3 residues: CAWSPGGLFNEQFF. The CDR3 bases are TGTGCCTGGAGTCCGGGAGGGCTGTTCAATGAGCAGTTCTTC. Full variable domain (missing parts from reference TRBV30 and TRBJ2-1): SQTIHQWPATLVQPVGSPLSLECTVEGTSNPNLYWYRQAAGRGLQLLFYSVGIGQISSEVPQNLSASRPQDRQFILSSKKLLLSDSGFYLCAWSPGGLFNEQFFGPGTRLTVL.

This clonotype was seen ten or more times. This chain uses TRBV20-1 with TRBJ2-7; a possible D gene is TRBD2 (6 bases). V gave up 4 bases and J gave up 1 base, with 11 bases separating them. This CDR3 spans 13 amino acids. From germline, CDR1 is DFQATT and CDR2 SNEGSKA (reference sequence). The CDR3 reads CSATPGTSYEQYF. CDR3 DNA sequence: TGCAGTGCTACACCCGGGACTTCCTACGAGCAGTACTTC.

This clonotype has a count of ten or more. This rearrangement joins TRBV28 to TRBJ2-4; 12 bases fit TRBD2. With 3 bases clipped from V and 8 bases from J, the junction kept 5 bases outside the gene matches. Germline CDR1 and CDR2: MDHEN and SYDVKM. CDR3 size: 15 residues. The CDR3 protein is CASSLTSGSTDIQYF. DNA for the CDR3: TGTGCCAGCAGTTTGACTAGCGGGAGTACTGACATTCAGTACTTC.

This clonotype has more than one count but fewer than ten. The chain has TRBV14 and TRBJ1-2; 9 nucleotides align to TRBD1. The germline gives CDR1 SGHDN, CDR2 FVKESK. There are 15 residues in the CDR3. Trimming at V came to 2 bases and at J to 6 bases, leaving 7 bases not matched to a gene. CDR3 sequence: CASSQPGQGWDGYTF. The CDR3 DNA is TGTGCCAGCAGCCAACCGGGACAGGGTTGGGATGGCTACACCTTC.

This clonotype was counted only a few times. The CDR3 here is CASSLSGGRGSAFF. The CDR3 DNA sequence: TGTGCCAGCAGCTTGTCGGGGGGTAGAGGGAGCGCTTTCTTT. This chain connects TRBV5-5 to TRBJ1-1; a possible D gene is TRBD1 (5 bases). Trimming removed 1 base at V and 11 bases at J, with 18 bases between. The CDR3 consists of 14 residues. CDR1 SGHKS and CDR2 YYEKEE come from the germline V gene (reference sequence).

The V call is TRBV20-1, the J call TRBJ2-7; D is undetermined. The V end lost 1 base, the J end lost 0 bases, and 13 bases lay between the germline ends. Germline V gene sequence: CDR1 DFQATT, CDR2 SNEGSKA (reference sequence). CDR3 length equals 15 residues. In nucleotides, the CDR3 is TGCAGTGCTAGAGCCCTCTCCCAGAGCTCCTACGAGCAGTACTTC. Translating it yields CSARALSQSSYEQYF.

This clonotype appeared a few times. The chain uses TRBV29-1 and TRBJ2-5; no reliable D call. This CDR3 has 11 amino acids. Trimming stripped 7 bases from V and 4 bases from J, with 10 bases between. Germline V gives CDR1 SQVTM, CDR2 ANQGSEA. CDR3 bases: TGCAGCGACCTAAAAGGAGAGACCCAGTACTTC. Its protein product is CSDLKGETQYF.

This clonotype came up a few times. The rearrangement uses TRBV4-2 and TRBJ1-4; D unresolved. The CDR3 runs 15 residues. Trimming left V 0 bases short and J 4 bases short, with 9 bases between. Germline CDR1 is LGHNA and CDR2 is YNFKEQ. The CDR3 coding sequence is TGTGCCAGCAGCCAAGATCAACATGTTAATGAAAAACTGTTTTTT. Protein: CASSQDQHVNEKLFF.